The 8 T cell receptor beta chains given below trace back to one sample, sequenced in a study of control samples from healthy donors and cancer patients. Produced via immunoSEQ multiplex PCR; TCRdb's table is partial and in-frame only. The repertoire consists of about 58,000 clones, with nearly 90% occurring once and the leading ten covering nearly 6%. The sequencing input was PBMCs. These receptors originate from a man in his sixties with colorectal cancer.

This clone was observed a single time. This chain links TRBV19 with TRBJ2-3, with D hard to call. Germline assignment: CDR1 LNHDA and CDR2 SQIVND (reference sequence). The CDR3 runs to 14 residues. The V gene lost 6 bases and the J gene lost 6 bases, with 16 bases spanning the gap. CDR3 region: CASRPGGPRDTQYF. The CDR3 coding sequence is TGTGCCAGTAGGCCGGGTGGCCCCCGGGATACGCAGTATTTT.

The chain has TRBV9 and TRBJ1-1; D is uncertain. The length of the CDR3 is 13 residues. Germline V CDR1 and CDR2: SGDLS, YYNGEE. V lost 0 bases and J lost 2, with 5 bases in between. CDR3 protein: CASSVAVNTEAFF. The CDR3 bases are TGTGCCAGCAGCGTAGCAGTTAACACTGAAGCTTTCTTT.

V gene TRBV12-5 combines with J gene TRBJ1-5; tentative D call: TRBD1 (6 bases). The germline CDR1 and CDR2 sequences are LGHNT and FRNRAP. With 6 bases removed from V and 13 bases from J, the gap between germline ends came to 16 bases. The CDR3 spans 12 residues. The CDR3 reads CASGLGQGKQHF. CDR3 coding DNA: TGTGCTAGTGGCCTGGGTCAGGGGAAGCAGCATTTT.

This sequence joins TRBV9 and TRBJ2-1; 7 bases are shared with TRBD2. The CDR3 is 15 residues long. The ends lost 4 bases at V and 5 bases at J; junction bases unmatched: 9. Looked up from germline, CDR1 is SGDLS and CDR2 is YYNGEE. CDR3 sequence reads: CASSLGGTSNNEQFF. CDR3 nucleotide sequence: TGTGCCAGCAGCCTCGGGGGGACTTCCAACAATGAGCAGTTCTTC. The variable domain in full, completed from reference TRBV9 and TRBJ2-1, reads DSGVTQTPKHLITATGQRVTLRCSPRSGDLSVYWYQQSLDQGLQFLIQYYNGEERAKGNILERFSAQQFPDLHSELNLSSLELGDSALYFCASSLGGTSNNEQFFGPGTRLTVL.

The chain is built from TRBV19 and TRBJ2-1; 7 bases are shared with TRBD1. The J segment lost 7 bases and the V segment lost 4 bases, leaving 10 bases of the junction unmatched. The CDR3 runs to 15 residues. Per the germline V gene, CDR1 is LNHDA and CDR2 is SQIVND (reference sequence). The CDR3 DNA reads as TGTGCCAGTAGTACAGGACAGACAGGGTCAAATGAGCAGTTCTTC. This sequence encodes CASSTGQTGSNEQFF.

The genes are TRBV7-8 and TRBJ2-2; D unresolved. V was shortened by 5 bases and J by 6 bases, with 16 bases between the two germline ends. CDR3 length: 15 residues. Germline lookup yields CDR1 SGHVS and CDR2 FQNEAQ. CDR3 in amino acids: CASSRRLVGAGELFF. The CDR3 DNA follows: TGTGCCAGCAGCCGAAGGTTGGTTGGCGCCGGGGAGCTGTTTTTT.

The chain uses TRBV6-1 and TRBJ1-2, with D possibly being TRBD1 (6 bases). Trimming left V 2 bases short and J 4 bases short, with 11 bases between. Germline V gene sequence: CDR1 MNHNS, CDR2 SASEGT. This CDR3 is 14 amino acids long. CDR3 coding DNA: TGTGCCAGCAGTGAACGGGGACACCTCTATGGCTACACCTTC. Its translation: CASSERGHLYGYTF.

This clone was detected only once. This sequence joins TRBV12-3 or TRBV12-4 and TRBJ1-5; D remains unclear. CDR3 length: 12 amino acids. The V end lost 6 bases, the J end lost 5 bases, and 8 bases lay between the germline ends. The CDR3 here is CASSLWHQPQHF. The CDR3 nucleotides are TGTGCCAGCAGCCTGTGGCATCAGCCCCAGCATTTT.